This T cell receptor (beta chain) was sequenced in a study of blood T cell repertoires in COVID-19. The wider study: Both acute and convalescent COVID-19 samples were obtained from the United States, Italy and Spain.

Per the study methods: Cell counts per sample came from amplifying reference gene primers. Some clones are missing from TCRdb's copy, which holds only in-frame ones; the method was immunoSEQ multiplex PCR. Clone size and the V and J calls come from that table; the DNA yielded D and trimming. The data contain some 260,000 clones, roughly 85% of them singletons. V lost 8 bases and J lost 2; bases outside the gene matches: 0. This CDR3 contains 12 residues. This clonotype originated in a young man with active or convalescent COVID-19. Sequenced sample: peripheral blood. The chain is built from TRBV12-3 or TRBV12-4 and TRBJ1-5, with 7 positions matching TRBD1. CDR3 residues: CASGTGNQPQHF. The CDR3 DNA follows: TGTGCCAGCGGGACAGGCAATCAGCCCCAGCATTTT.